A selection of T cell receptor beta chains follows, all from one sample in a study of blood T cell repertoires in COVID-19. Using immunoSEQ multiplex PCR, the repertoire was profiled, and TCRdb retains in-frame clones only, with some absent. The sample consists of approximately 100,000 clones, about two thirds of them appearing once. Sequenced sample: peripheral blood. Source of these receptors: a human donor with acute or convalescent COVID-19. The donor label of this sample is uncertain. Each CDR3 is given without its conserved first and last residue. The size field is filled for only some rows; it gives once, few, many or a size class.

abundance	v_gene	j_gene	CDR3aa
NA	TRBV3-1/TRBV3-2	TRBJ2-7	ASSQDVSGSTYEQY
once	TRBV2	TRBJ2-1	ASRGTSGSKQF
many	TRBV21-1	TRBJ1-2	ASSTNQGLSYGYT
NA	TRBV30	TRBJ1-4	AWSVGRVLANEKLF
once	TRBV13	TRBJ1-4	ASSSFRVGDEKLF
few	TRBV2	TRBJ2-7	ASSGRGNPSSYEQY
NA	TRBV5-1	TRBJ2-3	ASSLGTTRDTQY
NA	TRBV5-1	TRBJ1-5	ASSLGGTDNQPQH
NA	TRBV24-1	TRBJ2-3	ATSDLYRDTQY
NA	TRBV2	TRBJ2-2	ASSRRTDTGELF
few	TRBV5-5	TRBJ1-5	ASSRVESNQPQH
NA	TRBV27	TRBJ1-1	ASSSLGQGANTEAF
NA	TRBV19	TRBJ1-3	ASSIRRGLAGNTIY
NA	TRBV7-8	TRBJ2-1	ASSATDLTFNEQF
NA	TRBV30	TRBJ2-1	AWSDTVNGNEQF
few	TRBV28	TRBJ1-1	AIQAGTTQNTEAF
NA	TRBV29-1	TRBJ2-3	SVSLRGGTDTQY
few	TRBV9	TRBJ1-3	ASSVMGDAGNTIY